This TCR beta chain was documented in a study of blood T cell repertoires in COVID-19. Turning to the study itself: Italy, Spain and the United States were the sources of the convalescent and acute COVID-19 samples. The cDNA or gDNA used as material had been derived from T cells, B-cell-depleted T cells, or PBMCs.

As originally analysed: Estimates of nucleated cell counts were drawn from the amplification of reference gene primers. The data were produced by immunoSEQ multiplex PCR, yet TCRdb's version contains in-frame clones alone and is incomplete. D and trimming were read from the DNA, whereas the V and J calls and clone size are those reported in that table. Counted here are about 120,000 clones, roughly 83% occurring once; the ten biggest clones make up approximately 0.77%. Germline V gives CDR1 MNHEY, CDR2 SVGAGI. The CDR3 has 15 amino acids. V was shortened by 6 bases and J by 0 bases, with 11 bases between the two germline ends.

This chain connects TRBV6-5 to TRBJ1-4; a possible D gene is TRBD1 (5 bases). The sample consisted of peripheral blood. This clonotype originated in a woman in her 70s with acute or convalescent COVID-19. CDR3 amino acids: CASSDDSATNEKLFF. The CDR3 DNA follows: TGTGCCAGCAGCGACGACAGCGCAACTAATGAAAAACTGTTTTTT.